Listed here are 14 T cell receptor beta chains from one sample, sequenced in a study of human T cells and chemical hapten exposure. Using its own MiXCR run on the RACE reads, TCRdb lists one record per CDR3 protein. Of about 380,000 distinct CDR3 sequences listed, 4.5% to 5.5% are singletons. Time point specified: pre-sensitization, week 0. Documented treatment: therapeutic diphenylcyclopropenone sensitization with weekly scalp DPC. The source material was whole blood, sampled in connection with sensitization to the hapten diphenylcyclopropenone (DPC). The receptors shown here come from a woman in her forties or fifties with alopecia areata. Some clones in this sample may be carry-over from other donors' samples.

This clonotype was counted only a few times. This chain joins TRBV4-1 and TRBJ1-3, with D hard to call. The CDR3 loop spans 13 amino acids. V was trimmed by 7 bases and J by 2 bases, leaving 9 bases between them. CDR1 and CDR2 (germline): MGHRA, YSYEKL. The DNA for the CDR3 is TGCGCCAGCATGGGGAATGCTGGAAACACCATATATTTT. Translated: CASMGNAGNTIYF.

This clonotype was found many times. The chain combines TRBV28 with TRBJ1-5, with D unresolved. V was cut by 4 bases and J by 1 base, with 14 bases left in between. The CDR3 loop spans 16 amino acids. Germline CDR1 is MDHEN and CDR2 is SYDVKM. The CDR3 region is CASSSPGSRSNQPQHF. Here the CDR3 DNA reads TGTGCCAGCAGTTCCCCCGGGTCCCGGAGCAATCAGCCCCAGCATTTT.

This clonotype was seen many times. The V and J genes are TRBV27 and TRBJ1-1; no firm D call. Trimming cost V 4 bases and J 7 bases, with 7 bases left between them. CDR3 length: 11 residues. The V gene's germline CDR1 is MNHEY and CDR2 SMNVEV (reference sequence). CDR3 sequence: CASSSGFEAFF. In nucleotides, the CDR3 is TGTGCCAGCAGTTCTGGCTTTGAAGCTTTCTTT.

This clonotype was detected only a few times. This rearrangement joins TRBV20-1 to TRBJ1-1; D is possibly TRBD1 (5 bases). The length of the CDR3 is 15 residues. The ends were cut back, 3 bases at V and 2 bases at J, with 16 bases in the middle. Germline V CDR1 and CDR2: DFQATT, SNEGSKA (reference sequence). The CDR3: CSARAAGAQNTEAFF. As DNA, the CDR3 is TGCAGTGCTAGGGCTGCCGGGGCCCAAAACACTGAAGCTTTCTTT.

This clonotype was counted many times. The chain uses TRBV7-2 and TRBJ2-1; D perhaps matches TRBD2 (6 bases). This CDR3 is 17 amino acids long. V was clipped by 1 base and J by 5 bases, with 18 bases between them. Germline CDR1 is SGHTA and CDR2 is FQGNSA. The CDR3 here is CASSLGGLAQNHNEQFF. The CDR3, as DNA: TGTGCCAGCAGCTTAGGAGGCCTAGCGCAAAACCACAATGAGCAGTTCTTC. Combining the CDR3 with reference TRBV7-2 and TRBJ2-1 gives the whole variable domain GAGVSQSPSNKVTEKGKDVELRCDPISGHTALYWYRQSLGQGLEFLIYFQGNSAPDKSGLPSDRFSAERTGGSVSTLTIQRTQQEDSAVYLCASSLGGLAQNHNEQFFGPGTRLTVL.

This clonotype was seen ten or more times. The rearrangement joins TRBV7-9 to TRBJ2-7; no reliable D call. Germline V gene sequence: CDR1 SEHNR, CDR2 FQNEAQ (reference sequence). The CDR3 loop spans 18 amino acids. V gave up 4 bases and J gave up 1 base, with 23 bases separating them. As DNA, the CDR3 is TGTGCCAGCAGCTCTCGGGCGGTAAGGCAGTTGCCTTCCTACGAGCAGTACTTC. This gives the protein CASSSRAVRQLPSYEQYF.

This clonotype was found a few times. This CDR3 is CASSKNRDSNYGYTF. CDR3 DNA sequence: TGCGCCAGCAGTAAAAACAGGGATTCCAACTATGGCTACACCTTC. The chain combines TRBV5-1 with TRBJ1-2; maybe TRBD1 (6 bases). The CDR3 sequence is 15 residues long. Between the trimmed V and J ends, which lost 5 bases and 2 bases, there was a span of 16 bases. Germline V gene lookup returns CDR1 SGHRS and CDR2 YFSETQ.

This clonotype showed up many times. The V and J genes are TRBV10-3 and TRBJ2-1; 11 bases fit TRBD2. V shed 11 bases and J 6 bases; nucleotides not matched to a gene: 9. CDR3 length equals 14 residues. Germline-derived CDR1 and CDR2 are ENHRY and SYGVKD. The CDR3 here is CAASLAGGGNEQFF. The DNA for the CDR3 is TGTGCCGCCTCCCTAGCGGGAGGAGGCAATGAGCAGTTCTTC.

This clonotype was counted a few times. This sequence joins TRBV5-1 and TRBJ2-3; D unresolved. V was clipped by 0 bases and J by 0 bases, with 14 bases between them. The CDR3 covers 17 residues. The germline V gene has CDR1 SGHRS and CDR2 YFSETQ. The CDR3, as DNA: TGCGCCAGCAGCTTGGATCCAGGCAGCCCTAGCACAGATACGCAGTATTTT. Translated, it gives CASSLDPGSPSTDTQYF.

This clonotype was observed many times. V gene TRBV25-1 combines with J gene TRBJ1-6, with 8 bases that match TRBD1. Germline CDR1 MGHDK, CDR2 SYGVNS. The CDR3 has 15 amino acids. Germline trimming cut 3 bases from V and 6 bases from J; bases unmatched to any gene: 4. This chain's CDR3 is CASSEGGQVNSPLHF. CDR3 sequence (DNA): TGTGCCAGCAGTGAGGGGGGACAGGTTAATTCACCCCTCCACTTT. The entire variable domain, with the rest obtained from reference TRBV25-1 and TRBJ1-6, is as follows: EADIYQTPRYLVIGTGKKITLECSQTMGHDKMYWYQQDPGMELHLIHYSYGVNSTEKGDLSSESTVSRIRTEHFPLTLESARPSHTSQYLCASSEGGQVNSPLHFGNGTRLTVT.

The J gene is TRBJ1-1, the V gene TRBV6-1, with a possible D match to TRBD1 (6 bases). With 9 bases removed from V and 4 bases from J, the gap between germline ends came to 21 bases. CDR1 and CDR2 (germline): MNHNS, SASEGT. The CDR3 sequence is 15 residues long. The CDR3 bases are TGTGCCAGTACTGACTACCCGACAGGCGGCACTGAAGCTTTCTTT. Residues: CASTDYPTGGTEAFF.

This clonotype was detected ten times or more. The chain couples TRBV6-5 to TRBJ2-2, with 12 bases matching TRBD2. This CDR3 is built from 22 residues. From germline, CDR1 is MNHEY and CDR2 SVGAGI. Trimming removed 0 bases from V and 1 base from J; junction bases left unmatched: 15. CDR3 sequence reads: CASSYSILASGGAGVNTGELFF. CDR3 bases: TGTGCCAGCAGTTACTCGATTCTGGCTAGCGGGGGGGCTGGAGTGAACACCGGGGAGCTGTTTTTT.

This clonotype was found a few times. The chain couples TRBV7-7 to TRBJ2-3; TRBD2 matches 13 bases. Germline trimming cut 5 bases from V and 5 bases from J; bases unmatched to any gene: 7. CDR1 and CDR2 (germline): SSHAT, FNYEAQ (reference sequence). This CDR3 comprises 16 residues. The CDR3 DNA reads TGTGCCAGCAGCGCGAGACTAGCGGGAGGTTTAGATACGCAGTATTTT. This codes for CASSARLAGGLDTQYF.

This clonotype has just a few counts. The rearrangement uses TRBV6-5 and TRBJ1-3; 8 bases agree with TRBD1. The trim removed 6 bases at V and 7 bases at J, leaving 8 bases unmatched. CDR3 length: 14 amino acids. The germline gives CDR1 MNHEY, CDR2 SVGAGI. CDR3 residues: CASSTDREGNTIYF. As DNA, the CDR3 is TGTGCCAGCAGCACGGACAGGGAGGGCAACACCATATATTTT.